This T cell receptor (beta chain) was obtained from a study of cytomegalovirus exposure and HLA in healthy donors. The study's findings and limits: A missense variant in DCLRE1C was later tied to TCR beta V- and J-gene trimming. A list of 164 TCR beta chains associated with cytomegalovirus was given.

The PCR was carried out with 60 Vbeta primers and 13 Jbeta primers. The protocol was immunoSEQ multiplex PCR, while the TCRdb copy is restricted to in-frame clones and leaves out a portion. The data hold 60,000 to 90,000 clones, with approximately 82% observed a single time. The J segment lost 4 bases and the V segment lost 3 bases, leaving 12 bases of the junction unmatched. CDR1 is MDHEN and CDR2 is SYDVKM in the germline V gene. This CDR3 has 17 amino acids. About this clone itself: Its antigen is not known.

The TCR was taken from a man between 65 and 85 years old in good health and CMV-seropositive. The V call is TRBV28, the J call TRBJ1-3; 7 bases map to TRBD1. Specimen: PBMCs. CDR3 DNA: TGTGCCAGCAGTTTTCGAGGGACAGCTCGCTCGGGAAACACCATATATTTT. Amino acid sequence: CASSFRGTARSGNTIYF.